This T cell receptor beta chain was documented in a study of shared clonotypes between healthy human individuals. Deletions cut 3 bases from V and 2 bases from J, with 11 bases between. The CDR3 contains 14 residues. Germline CDR1 reads KGHSH; CDR2 reads LQKENI. The assay was immunoSEQ multiplex PCR, and TCRdb's table has in-frame clones only and misses some. The sample lists 1.4 million to 1.5 million clones, approximately 97% occurring once. The chain carries TRBV18 and TRBJ2-7; unclear D gene. The receptor's source is a man aged 30 to 39 in good health. Sequencing was performed on naive CD4+ T cells sorted from blood. Sample subset: CD45RA+ positively selected. The CDR3 DNA follows: TGTGCCAGCTCACCGCGTTCGGAGACCTACGAGCAGTACTTC. This translates into CASSPRSETYEQYF.